This TCR beta chain was identified in a study of blood T cells in healthy people across ages. This CDR3 spans 14 amino acids. Germline CDR1 reads DFQATT; CDR2 reads SNEGSKA (reference sequence). Next came a second PCR, run for about 6 to 12 cycles, which used a sample-barcoded 5' primer along with a J-beta primer mix. One entry per CDR3 protein, called by TCRdb with MiXCR from the 5' RACE reads. The table records some 940,000 distinct CDR3 sequences, under 35% of them present only once. Concerning this clonotype itself: Sequence at one end of the junction differs from germline and may be a read error.

Separately, the same data were catalogued under a study of T cells of mothers and their children. From that paper: Over 8 million reads per mother and 2.5 million to 3 million per child were obtained.

This receptor was taken from a middle-aged woman in good health. Material for sequencing was blood. V gene TRBV20-1 combines with J gene TRBJ1-1, with a possible D match to TRBD1 (5 bases). The CDR3 protein is CSAFRQFLGTGAFF. CDR3 nucleotide sequence: TGCAGTGCCTTCCGACAGTTCTTGGGGACTGGAGCTTTCTTT.